This TCR beta chain emerged from a study of response to subunit inactivated influenza vaccine listed by TCRdb under 2018. For the study in its entirety: Deep quantitative T cell receptor repertoire profiling was used in the study to track responses to a trivalent subunit inactivated influenza vaccine.

Reading the germline V gene gives CDR1 SGHTA and CDR2 FQGNSA. The CDR3 runs 17 amino acids, cysteine and phenylalanine included. This entry keeps only the CDR3 DNA: 51 bases, framed from base 1. At the junction V is shortened by 5 bases and J by 0 bases; bases outside the gene matches: 9. Results and caveats for the whole study, not just this receptor: The authors suggested that each seasonal influenza vaccination may recruit only a limited number of new T cells.

The library was prepared using RT-PCR. The instrument given in TCRdb is Illumina HiSeq 2500. TCRdb trimmed public reads at Q25 via fastp, called clones via MiXCR and kept in-frame beta chains. Rows are unified per CDR3 protein, each entry keeping the most common DNA and genes. The sample yields more than 200,000 distinct CDR3 sequences; more than 9% were counted once. The top ten clonotypes cover 7.8% of the sample. The table lists this clonotype with many counts. This receptor's antigen is unknown. Base qualities are not recorded, but no much larger clone differs from it by a single base. The sequence is built from TRBV7-2 and TRBJ2-1; TRBD2 aligns with 8 central bases. The material was non-naive T cells sorted from PBMCs, obtained 14 days before vaccination. Reading the label with the study, this specimen's cell subset or site is: memory T cell fraction. The sequence came from a man between 50 and 59 years old who received an inactivated influenza vaccine. Donor details come from another sample of the same person, matched by shared clones. For the CDR3, the sequence is CASSRSGGQRSYNEQFF. Here is the DNA: TGTGCCAGCAGCCGATCGGGGGGGCAGCGCTCCTACAATGAGCAGTTCTTC. Reference TRBV7-2 and TRBJ2-1 genes cover what lies past the CDR3, so the full variable domain is GAGVSQSPSNKVTEKGKDVELRCDPISGHTALYWYRQSLGQGLEFLIYFQGNSAPDKSGLPSDRFSAERTGGSVSTLTIQRTQQEDSAVYLCASSRSGGQRSYNEQFFGPGTRLTVL.